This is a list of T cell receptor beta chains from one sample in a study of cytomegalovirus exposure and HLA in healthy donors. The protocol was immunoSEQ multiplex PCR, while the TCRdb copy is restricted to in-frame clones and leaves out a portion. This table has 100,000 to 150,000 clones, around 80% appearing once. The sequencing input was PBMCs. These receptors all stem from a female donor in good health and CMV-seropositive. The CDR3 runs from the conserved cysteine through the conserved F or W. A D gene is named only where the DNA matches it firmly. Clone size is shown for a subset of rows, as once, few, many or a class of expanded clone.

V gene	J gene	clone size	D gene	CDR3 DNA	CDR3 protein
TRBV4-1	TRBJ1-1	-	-	TGCGCCAGCAGCCAAGATCGGGGACAAACCGAAGCTTTCTTT	CASSQDRGQTEAFF
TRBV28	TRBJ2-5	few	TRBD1	TGTGCCAGCATCTCAGACAGGGGTGAGACCCAGTACTTC	CASISDRGETQYF
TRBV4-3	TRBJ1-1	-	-	TGCGCCAGCAGCCAAGATCTTGTGGGCGTCACTGAAGCTTTCTTT	CASSQDLVGVTEAFF
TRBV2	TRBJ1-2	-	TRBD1	TGTGCCAGCAGCACAGGACAGGACTATGGCTACACCTTC	CASSTGQDYGYTF
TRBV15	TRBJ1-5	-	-	TGTGCCACCAGCAGGGGGGTGGGGCGGGGGAATCAGCCCCAGCATTTT	CATSRGVGRGNQPQHF
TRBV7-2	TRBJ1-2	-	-	TGTGCCAGCAGCTTAGACAGACAGAGTGGCTACACCTTC	CASSLDRQSGYTF
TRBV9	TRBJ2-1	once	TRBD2	TGTGCCAGCAGCCCGCGCGTCGGGGGGGATGAGCAGTTCTTC	CASSPRVGGDEQFF
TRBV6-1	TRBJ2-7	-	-	TGTGCCAGCAGTGCTACAGGTTACTACGAGCAGTACTTC	CASSATGYYEQYF
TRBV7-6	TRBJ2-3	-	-	TGTGCCAGCAGCTTAGGGGGGACTAGCACAGATACGCAGTATTTT	CASSLGGTSTDTQYF
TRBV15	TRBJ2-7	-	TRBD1	TGTGCCACCAGCAGTTCCGGGACAGGGCTTGTCGAGCAGTACTTC	CATSSSGTGLVEQYF
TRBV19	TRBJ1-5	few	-	TGTGCCAGTAGTATAGCGCCCAGGGGACAGCCCCAGCATTTT	CASSIAPRGQPQHF
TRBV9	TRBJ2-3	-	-	TGTGCCAGCAGCCGTGACCCGGGAGATACGCAGTATTTT	CASSRDPGDTQYF
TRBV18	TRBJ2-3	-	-	TGTGCCAGCTCACCATCCTTCACAGATACGCAGTATTTT	CASSPSFTDTQYF
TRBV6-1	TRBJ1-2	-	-	TGTGCCAGCAAGTTTCGGGACACTAACTATGGCTACACCTTC	CASKFRDTNYGYTF
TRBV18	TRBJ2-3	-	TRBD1	TGTGCCAGCTCACCAGGGACAGGGGGCGCAGCAGATACGCAGTATTTT	CASSPGTGGAADTQYF
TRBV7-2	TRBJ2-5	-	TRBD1	TGTGCCAGCAGTCGCCGGACAGGGCGCGAGACCCAGTACTTC	CASSRRTGRETQYF
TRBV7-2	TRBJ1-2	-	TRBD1	TGTGCCAGCAGCGGCCCCGGGACAGTCACCTCCTCGAGCTATGGCTACACCTTC	CASSGPGTVTSSSYGYTF
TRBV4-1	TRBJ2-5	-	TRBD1	TGCGCCAGCAGTCGGACAGGAACGTACCAAGAGACCCAGTACTTC	CASSRTGTYQETQYF
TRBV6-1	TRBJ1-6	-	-	TGTGCCAGCAGTCAGGTCGGGGGTTCACCCCTCCACTTT	CASSQVGGSPLHF
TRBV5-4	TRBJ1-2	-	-	TGTGTCAGCAGCTTGGCCCGGGGGGCAGGGTCTAACTATGGCTACACCTTC	CVSSLARGAGSNYGYTF
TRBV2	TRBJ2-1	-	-	TGTGCCAGCACCCCAGACATATACAATGAGCAGTTCTTC	CASTPDIYNEQFF
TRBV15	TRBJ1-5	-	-	TGTGCCCCAAGGACTCGCAATCAGCCCCAGCATTTT	CAPRTRNQPQHF
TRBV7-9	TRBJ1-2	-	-	TGTGCCAGCAGCGTCGACAACTCCAATCGCTACACCTTC	CASSVDNSNRYTF
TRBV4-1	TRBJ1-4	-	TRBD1	TGCGCCAGCAGCCGAACGACAGGGTCAAATGAAAAACTGTTTTTT	CASSRTTGSNEKLFF
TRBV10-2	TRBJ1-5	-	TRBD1	TGCGCCAGCAGAGGGACAGGGGATGTCGATCAGCCCCAGCATTTT	CASRGTGDVDQPQHF
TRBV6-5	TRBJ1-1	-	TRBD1	TGTGCCAGCAGTTACTCGGGACAGGGAGACACTGAAGCTTTCTTT	CASSYSGQGDTEAFF
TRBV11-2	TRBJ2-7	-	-	TGTGCCAGCAGCTTAGGAGCAGGAACCTACGAGCAGTACTTC	CASSLGAGTYEQYF
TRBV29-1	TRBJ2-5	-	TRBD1	TGCAGCGTTGACCTACAGGGGGGTCAAGAGACCCAGTACTTC	CSVDLQGGQETQYF
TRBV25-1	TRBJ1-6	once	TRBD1	TGTGCCAGCACTCGACAGGGAGTCGGTAATTCACCCCTCCACTTT	CASTRQGVGNSPLHF
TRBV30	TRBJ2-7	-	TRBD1	TGTGCCTGGGGGACAGGGACCTACGAGCAGTACTTC	CAWGTGTYEQYF
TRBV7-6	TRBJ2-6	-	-	TGTGCCAGCAGCCCCTCCCAGGGAACCGGGGCCAACGTCCTGACTTTC	CASSPSQGTGANVLTF
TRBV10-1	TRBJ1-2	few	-	TGCGCCAGCAGTGCGGTTTGGCAGGACTATGGCTGCACCTTC	CASSAVWQDYGCTF
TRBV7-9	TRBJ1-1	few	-	TGTGCCAGCAGCCGGGTAGACGGATGGAACACTGAAGCTTTCTTT	CASSRVDGWNTEAFF
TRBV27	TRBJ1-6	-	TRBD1	TGTGCCAGCAGTTTACCCAGGGGGAATTCACCCCTCCACTTT	CASSLPRGNSPLHF
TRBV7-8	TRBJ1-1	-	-	TGTGCCAGCAGCGGCAGGGGTTTAATGAACACTGAAGCTTTCTTT	CASSGRGLMNTEAFF
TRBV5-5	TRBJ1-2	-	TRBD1	TGTGCCAGCAGCTCACAAGGGGGCGCAGGGAACTATGGCTACACCTTC	CASSSQGGAGNYGYTF
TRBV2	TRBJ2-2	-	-	TGTGCCAGCACCGGGACTTCCTTGGACACCGGGGAGCTGTTTTTT	CASTGTSLDTGELFF
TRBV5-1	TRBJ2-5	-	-	TGCGCCAGCAGCTTGGACGGGACTCTCCAAGAGACCCAGTACTTC	CASSLDGTLQETQYF
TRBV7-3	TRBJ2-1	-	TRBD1	TGTGCCAGCAGCCTTAGACCGGGACAGGGAGACAATGAGCAGTTCTTC	CASSLRPGQGDNEQFF
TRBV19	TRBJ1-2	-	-	TGTGCCAGTAGCCCAACAGGAATAGCTAACTATGGCTACACCTTC	CASSPTGIANYGYTF
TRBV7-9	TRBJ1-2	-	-	TGTGCCAGCAGCCCCGGAGAGTCCATAGGCTATGGCTACACCTTC	CASSPGESIGYGYTF
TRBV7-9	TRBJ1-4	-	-	TGTGCCAGCAGCTTGGGGCCTCGACAGACAAATGAAAAACTGTTTTTT	CASSLGPRQTNEKLFF
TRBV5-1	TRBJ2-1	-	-	TGCACCAGCAGCTTGGCGGGGACTCAGGATGAGCAGTTCTTC	CTSSLAGTQDEQFF
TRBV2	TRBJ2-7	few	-	TGTGCCAGCACCCGGGACACCGAATCCCTCTACGAGCAGTACTTC	CASTRDTESLYEQYF
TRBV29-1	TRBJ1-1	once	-	TGCAGCGTTGGGACAAAAAACACTGAAGCTTTCTTT	CSVGTKNTEAFF
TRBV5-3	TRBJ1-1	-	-	TGTGCCAGAAGCTTGGATCTGCAGCCTAGGGAAGCTTTCTTT	CARSLDLQPREAFF
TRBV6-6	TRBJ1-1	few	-	TGTGCCAGCAGTACCCCAGAGAACACTGAAGCTTTCTTT	CASSTPENTEAFF
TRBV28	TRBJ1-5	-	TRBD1	TGTGCCAGCAGCCAGACAGGGGCGTTCCAGCCCCAGCATTTT	CASSQTGAFQPQHF
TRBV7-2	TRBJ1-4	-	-	TGTGCCAGCAGCCAAATCGGGGGGCGCGTTCGGGAAAAACTGTTTTTT	CASSQIGGRVREKLFF
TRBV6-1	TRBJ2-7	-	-	TGTGCCAGCAGGCCGGGGGAGACTAGGGGCTACGAGCAGTACTTC	CASRPGETRGYEQYF
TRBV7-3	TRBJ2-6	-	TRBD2	TGTGCCAGCAGCCCCGTTGGGGGAGCGGGACTTGTTTCTGGGGCCAACGTCCTGACTTTC	CASSPVGGAGLVSGANVLTF
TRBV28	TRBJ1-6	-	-	TGTGCCAGCAGTCCCGTTCGAGATAATTCACCCCTCCACTTT	CASSPVRDNSPLHF
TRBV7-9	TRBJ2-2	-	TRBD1	TGTGCCAGCAGCCCAAGAGGGACAGCGAACACCGGGGAGCTGTTTTTT	CASSPRGTANTGELFF
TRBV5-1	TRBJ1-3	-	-	TGCGCCAGCAGCTGGGAGGGTACGGGAAACACCATATATTTT	CASSWEGTGNTIYF
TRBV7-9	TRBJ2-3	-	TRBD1	TGTGCCAGCAGGGAAAGACAGGGCGGGGATACGCAGTATTTT	CASRERQGGDTQYF